Sequencing of this TCR beta chain was carried out in a study of T cells in localized non-small cell lung cancer. Findings of the study overall: A denser population of T cells in blood accompanied longer overall survival.

Using immunoSEQ multiplex PCR, the repertoire was profiled, and TCRdb retains in-frame clones only, with some absent. The data contain around 23,000 clones, about nine tenths of them singletons. In regard to this clone: Its antigen is still unknown.

The CDR3 is 12 residues long. CDR1 MNHEY and CDR2 SMNVEV come from the germline V gene (reference sequence). The V gene lost 5 bases and the J gene lost 8 bases, with 12 bases spanning the gap. The sequence derives from a woman aged 40-69 years with stage I lung adenocarcinoma. Sequenced material: peripheral blood, taken before any cancer treatment. The chain recombines TRBV27 with TRBJ1-2; a weak D match, TRBD1 (6 bases). CDR3 DNA: TGTGCCAGCAGTACCTCGACAGGCGGCTACACCTTC. This translates into CASSTSTGGYTF.